This passage covers 29 T cell receptor beta chains from one sample sequenced in a study of cytomegalovirus exposure and HLA in healthy donors. Clones were read by immunoSEQ multiplex PCR, and TCRdb kept only the in-frame ones, dropping some. There are roughly 60,000 clones in the sample; about 96% occur only once, and roughly 0.98% lies in the top ten. Input material: PBMCs. Receptors originate from a man younger than 35 in good health and CMV-seronegative.

V gene TRBV7-8 combines with J gene TRBJ2-1, with TRBD2 matching 7 bases. There are 17 residues in the CDR3. With 2 bases clipped from V and 5 bases from J, the junction kept 12 bases outside the gene matches. Germline CDR1 and CDR2: SGHVS and FQNEAQ. The CDR3 loop is CASSLWGGAAENNEQFF. Written as DNA, the CDR3 is TGTGCCAGCAGCTTATGGGGGGGAGCAGCGGAAAACAATGAGCAGTTCTTC.

This rearrangement joins TRBV4-2 to TRBJ2-5; D is unclear. V lost 5 bases and J 5 bases, leaving 12 bases between the germline ends. Germline V gene data show CDR1 as LGHNA and CDR2 as YNFKEQ. CDR3 size: 13 residues. CDR3 residues: CASSAGLPETQYF. CDR3 bases: TGTGCCAGCAGCGCTGGGCTTCCTGAGACCCAGTACTTC.

The chain combines TRBV6-6 with TRBJ1-1; 9 bases are shared with TRBD1. In germline, CDR1 is MNHNY, CDR2 SVGAGI (reference sequence). The CDR3 is made up of 16 amino acids. The V segment lost 4 bases and the J segment 0 bases; nucleotides outside the gene matches: 6. CDR3 coding DNA: TGTGCCAGCAGTTCCCCGGGGACAGGGATGAACACTGAAGCTTTCTTT. Encoded protein: CASSSPGTGMNTEAFF.

The V gene is TRBV6-1, the J gene TRBJ2-7; possible D gene TRBD1, 6 bases. The V gene's germline CDR1 is MNHNS and CDR2 SASEGT. V shed 7 bases and J shed 2 bases, with 15 bases lying between them. CDR3 length: 14 residues. The chain's CDR3 is CASTLRGPTYEQYF. The DNA of the CDR3 is TGTGCCAGCACCCTCAGGGGCCCAACCTACGAGCAGTACTTC.

The chain employs TRBV28 and TRBJ1-3; 7 nucleotides align to TRBD1. The length of the CDR3 is 13 residues. Trimming removed 10 bases from V and 0 bases from J; junction bases left unmatched: 3. Germline V gene lookup returns CDR1 MDHEN and CDR2 SYDVKM. CDR3 region: CAIAGGSGNTIYF. CDR3 coding DNA: TGTGCCATCGCAGGGGGCTCTGGAAACACCATATATTTT.

The gene calls are TRBV7-9 and TRBJ2-2; D is possibly TRBD2 (5 bases). This CDR3 comprises 13 residues. The germline gives CDR1 SEHNR, CDR2 FQNEAQ (reference sequence). Trimming removed 8 bases from V and 7 bases from J, with 14 bases in between. The CDR3 DNA is TGTGCCAGCTCGCCCTCCGGAGGCGGGGAGCTGTTTTTT. It translates to CASSPSGGGELFF. The whole variable domain, remainder taken from reference TRBV7-9 and TRBJ2-2, is DTGVSQNPRHKITKRGQNVTFRCDPISEHNRLYWYRQTLGQGPEFLTYFQNEAQLEKSRLLSDRFSAERPKGSFSTLEIQRTEQGDSAMYLCASSPSGGGELFFGEGSRLTVL.

The chain joins TRBV6-1 to TRBJ2-7; no clear D gene. CDR3 length: 14 amino acids. Germline CDR1 is MNHNS and CDR2 is SASEGT. Trimming stripped 7 bases from V and 0 bases from J, with 13 bases between. This CDR3 reads CASISMTSSYEQYF. The CDR3 nucleotides read TGTGCCAGCATAAGCATGACAAGCTCCTACGAGCAGTACTTC.

This chain links TRBV5-1 with TRBJ2-7; 10 bases line up with TRBD2. The CDR3 sequence is 14 residues long. The V gene end was trimmed by 4 bases and the J gene end by 3 bases; junction bases not matched to a gene: 4. CDR1 and CDR2 from the germline V gene are SGHRS and YFSETQ. For the CDR3, the DNA is TGCGCCAGCAGCATGGCTAGCGGGAGCTACGAGCAGTACTTC. Protein sequence: CASSMASGSYEQYF.

The J gene is TRBJ2-7, the V gene TRBV5-1; TRBD2 matches at 8 bases. The CDR3 sequence is 18 residues long. After removal of 0 bases from V and 4 bases from J, the junction contained 15 bases not matched to a gene. The germline V gene has CDR1 SGHRS and CDR2 YFSETQ. CDR3 region: CASSLVNSLAGGWYEQYF. The CDR3 DNA reads as TGCGCCAGCAGCTTGGTGAATTCGTTGGCGGGAGGATGGTACGAGCAGTACTTC.

The rearrangement links TRBV4-1 to TRBJ2-7; TRBD1 matches at 8 bases. This CDR3 contains 15 residues. CDR1 and CDR2 from the germline V gene are MGHRA and YSYEKL. The junction had 12 bases not matched to a gene; V was cut back by 4 bases and J by 7 bases. DNA of the CDR3: TGCGCCAGCAGCCCCTGGCCCAGGGGGCCCGGGGAGCAGTACTTC. This encodes CASSPWPRGPGEQYF.

The V and J genes are TRBV11-1 and TRBJ2-2; D is unresolved. The V end was cut by 6 bases, the J end by 6 bases, with 11 bases between. The germline V gene has CDR1 SGHAT and CDR2 FQDESV (reference sequence). The CDR3 runs 13 residues. CDR3 DNA: TGTGCCAGCAGTCTGCGGATCTCCGGGGAGCTGTTTTTT. Translation gives CASSLRISGELFF.

The gene calls are TRBV7-9 and TRBJ1-3; unclear D gene. V was shortened by 5 bases and J by 2 bases, with 7 bases between the two germline ends. CDR3 size: 13 residues. Germline lookup yields CDR1 SEHNR and CDR2 FQNEAQ (reference sequence). CDR3 amino acids: CASSQTAGNTIYF. The CDR3 coding sequence is TGTGCCAGCAGCCAGACTGCTGGAAACACCATATATTTT.

This sequence joins TRBV11-2 and TRBJ2-7, with 10 bases fitting TRBD2. Germline V gives CDR1 SGHAT, CDR2 FQNNGV. The V segment lost 5 bases and the J segment 4 bases; nucleotides outside the gene matches: 11. The CDR3 contains 16 residues. The CDR3 sequence is CASSAISGTSAYEQYF. The CDR3 DNA reads as TGTGCCAGCAGCGCCATTTCCGGGACTAGCGCGTACGAGCAGTACTTC. The full variable domain, completed using reference TRBV11-2 and TRBJ2-7, is EAGVAQSPRYKIIEKRQSVAFWCNPISGHATLYWYQQILGQGPKLLIQFQNNGVVDDSQLPKDRFSAERLKGVDSTLKIQPAKLEDSAVYLCASSAISGTSAYEQYFGPGTRLTVT.

In its sample, this clone is medium-sized. The rearrangement links TRBV5-1 to TRBJ2-5; the match to TRBD1 covers 10 bases. The germline CDR1 and CDR2 sequences are SGHRS and YFSETQ. The CDR3 contains 14 residues. The V and J ends lost 4 bases and 5 bases, in that order; junction bases with no gene match: 5. The CDR3, as DNA: TGCGCCAGCAGCACTCAGACAGGGGGCGAGACCCAGTACTTC. Its protein product is CASSTQTGGETQYF. Full variable domain (rest looked up from reference TRBV5-1 and TRBJ2-5): KAGVTQTPRYLIKTRGQQVTLSCSPISGHRSVSWYQQTPGQGLQFLFEYFSETQRNKGNFPGRFSGRQFSNSRSEMNVSTLELGDSALYLCASSTQTGGETQYFGPGTRLLVL.

The chain couples TRBV11-2 to TRBJ1-4, with D maybe TRBD1 (6 bases). The germline V gene has CDR1 SGHAT and CDR2 FQNNGV. There are 15 residues in the CDR3. Trimming pared 3 bases from V and 8 bases from J, leaving 16 bases between. The CDR3 nucleotides are TGTGCCAGCAGCTTGACAGGAAGCGGGGGAGAAAAACTGTTTTTT. Amino acid sequence: CASSLTGSGGEKLFF.

V gene TRBV28 combines with J gene TRBJ1-1; tentative D call: TRBD1 (5 bases). V lost 6 bases and J 4 bases, leaving 15 bases between the germline ends. CDR3 length: 14 residues. Looked up from germline, CDR1 is MDHEN and CDR2 is SYDVKM. The CDR3 loop is CASSQRGSGTEAFF. In DNA, the CDR3 is TGTGCCAGCAGCCAAAGGGGATCTGGCACTGAAGCTTTCTTT.

V usage is TRBV7-9 and J usage is TRBJ1-2, with 10 bases lining up with TRBD1. The V and J ends lost 5 bases and 5 bases, in that order; junction bases with no gene match: 8. This CDR3 is 15 amino acids long. Germline CDR1 reads SEHNR; CDR2 reads FQNEAQ (reference sequence). The CDR3 region is CASSNGTGVSYGYTF. In DNA, the CDR3 is TGTGCCAGCAGCAACGGGACAGGGGTTTCGTATGGCTACACCTTC.

The rearrangement links TRBV30 to TRBJ1-2, with D tentatively TRBD1 (5 bases). In germline, CDR1 is GTSNPN, CDR2 SVGIG (reference sequence). The CDR3 is 12 residues long. The V gene lost 8 bases and the J gene lost 7 bases, with 17 bases spanning the gap. DNA for the CDR3: TGTGCCGCCCCGGCCAGGGACTCTGGCTACACCTTC. This codes for CAAPARDSGYTF.

The CDR3 region is CASSLGPTGRYEQYF. The CDR3 DNA follows: TGTGCCAGCAGTTTGGGACCGACAGGGCGCTACGAGCAGTACTTC. J is TRBJ2-7 and V is TRBV28, with TRBD1 matching over 7 bases. The trim removed 3 bases at V and 3 bases at J, leaving 8 bases unmatched. The CDR3 covers 15 residues. Germline CDR1 MDHEN, CDR2 SYDVKM.

The gene calls are TRBV27 and TRBJ1-4; D unclear. The ends were cut back, 2 bases at V and 5 bases at J, with 6 bases in the middle. CDR3 length equals 13 residues. Germline V gene data show CDR1 as MNHEY and CDR2 as SMNVEV (reference sequence). Here the CDR3 reads CASSLRENEKLFF. In DNA form, the CDR3 reads TGTGCCAGCAGTTTACGAGAGAATGAAAAACTGTTTTTT. The variable domain in full, completed from reference TRBV27 and TRBJ1-4, reads EAQVTQNPRYLITVTGKKLTVTCSQNMNHEYMSWYRQDPGLGLRQIYYSMNVEVTDKGDVPEGYKVSRKEKRNFPLILESPSPNQTSLYFCASSLRENEKLFFGSGTQLSVL.

V gene TRBV19 combines with J gene TRBJ2-7, with TRBD2 matching over 9 bases. Germline V gene lookup returns CDR1 LNHDA and CDR2 SQIVND (reference sequence). The length of the CDR3 is 17 residues. V shed 3 bases, J shed 3 bases, and the junction held 12 bases outside the gene matches. CDR3 sequence: CASSIFHSGSTFYEQYF. DNA for the CDR3: TGTGCCAGTAGTATCTTCCATAGCGGGAGCACATTCTACGAGCAGTACTTC.

V is TRBV10-2 and J is TRBJ2-1, with 8 bases lining up with TRBD2. The CDR3 spans 15 residues. After removal of 11 bases from V and 5 bases from J, the junction contained 14 bases not matched to a gene. Germline loops: CDR1 WSHSY, CDR2 SAAADI. The CDR3 region is CAAHPSREGNNEQFF. The CDR3 DNA sequence: TGCGCCGCCCATCCTAGCCGGGAGGGCAACAATGAGCAGTTCTTC.

The table lists this clone with a count of one. The genes are TRBV7-6 and TRBJ2-5; D is perhaps TRBD2 (5 bases). The CDR3 runs 17 residues. Trimming removed 3 bases from V and 2 bases from J, with 19 bases in between. CDR1 and CDR2 (germline): SGHVS, FNYEAQ. The CDR3 loop is CASSFFSDAARQETQYF. CDR3 coding DNA: TGTGCCAGCAGCTTTTTTAGCGACGCGGCTAGACAAGAGACCCAGTACTTC.

Regarding this clone: One junction end disagrees with the germline gene, perhaps due to a read error. The rearrangement links TRBV27 to TRBJ2-1, with 11 positions matching TRBD2. The CDR3 consists of 16 residues. The V gene's germline CDR1 is MNHEY and CDR2 SMNVEV (reference sequence). In nucleotides, the CDR3 is TGTGCCAGCGGTTTCCTCGGGACTAGCGGTAGCGATGAGCAGTTCTTC. It codes for CASGFLGTSGSDEQFF.

Only one count was recorded for this clone. The rearrangement links TRBV2 to TRBJ2-1; 7 bases are shared with TRBD2. Germline CDR1 is SNHLY and CDR2 is FYNNEI. V lost 10 bases, J lost 4 bases, and 10 bases stayed unmatched. CDR3 size: 14 residues. The CDR3: CATPLGEGYNEQFF. In DNA, the CDR3 is TGTGCCACCCCGTTGGGGGAGGGGTACAATGAGCAGTTCTTC.

The chain joins TRBV18 to TRBJ1-1; TRBD1 agrees at 9 bases. This CDR3 has 15 residues. The trim removed 2 bases at V and 0 bases at J, leaving 1 base unmatched. CDR1 and CDR2 (germline): KGHSH, LQKENI. This CDR3 is CASSPGTGMNTEAFF. The CDR3 DNA reads TGTGCCAGCTCACCAGGGACAGGGATGAACACTGAAGCTTTCTTT.

The V and J genes are TRBV28 and TRBJ2-4, with D maybe TRBD1 (6 bases). V was trimmed by 6 bases and J by 1 base, leaving 16 bases between them. This CDR3 has 16 amino acids. The germline V gene encodes CDR1 MDHEN and CDR2 SYDVKM. The CDR3 protein is CASSSEGVSAKNIQYF. The CDR3 coding sequence is TGTGCCAGCAGCTCTGAGGGGGTCTCCGCCAAAAACATTCAGTACTTC.

The gene calls are TRBV29-1 and TRBJ1-2, with D perhaps TRBD1 (5 bases). Trimming removed 4 bases from V and 4 bases from J, with 19 bases in between. CDR3 length: 15 amino acids. CDR1 and CDR2 (germline): SQVTM, ANQGSEA. The CDR3 nucleotides are TGCAGCGTTGGGGGAGGAGGGGCGGAGTTCTATGGCTACACCTTC. Amino acid sequence: CSVGGGGAEFYGYTF.

The chain employs TRBV4-2 and TRBJ2-7, with 8 bases identical to TRBD2. Germline values: CDR1 LGHNA, CDR2 YNFKEQ. Germline trimming cut 0 bases from V and 6 bases from J; bases unmatched to any gene: 10. The CDR3 totals 16 residues. CDR3 DNA sequence: TGTGCCAGCAGCCAAGATTACGCGGGAGGAGGTGGCGAGCAGTACTTC. Translating it yields CASSQDYAGGGGEQYF.